This T cell receptor beta chain was obtained from a study of cytomegalovirus exposure and HLA in healthy donors. With regard to this clone: Its antigen is still unknown.

Use of 60 Vbeta and 13 Jbeta primers characterized the PCR. The assay was immunoSEQ multiplex PCR, and TCRdb's table has in-frame clones only and misses some. The sample consists of about 140,000 clones, approximately 82% of them appearing once. Study-wide points: As was reported, the classifier diagnosed cytomegalovirus status with high specificity and sensitivity. Altogether, 164 TCR beta chains were recorded as cytomegalovirus-associated.

This receptor was obtained from a man aged 25 to 45 in good health and CMV-seropositive. The sequenced material came from PBMCs.

The DNA of the CDR3 is TGTGCCAGCAGCTTACAAAACGAGCAGTACTTC. Protein product: CASSLQNEQYF. The chain has TRBV7-2 and TRBJ2-7; D not certain. In germline, CDR1 is SGHTA, CDR2 FQGNSA. Trimming removed 2 bases at V and 5 bases at J, with 4 bases between. This CDR3 is 11 amino acids long. Supplemented by reference TRBV7-2 and TRBJ2-7, the full variable domain reads GAGVSQSPSNKVTEKGKDVELRCDPISGHTALYWYRQSLGQGLEFLIYFQGNSAPDKSGLPSDRFSAERTGGSVSTLTIQRTQQEDSAVYLCASSLQNEQYFGPGTRLTVT.